This TCR beta chain was sequenced for a study of CD8+ T cells in alopecia areata. Study results and caveats: The study found higher clonality in lesional than normal scalp, especially in alopecia totalis/universalis.

Sequencing templates came from extracted RNA that was reverse transcribed into cDNA. The method was immunoSEQ multiplex PCR; TCRdb's version includes in-frame clones alone and lacks a portion of them. This sample yields about 190,000 clones, of which just under 60% are seen a single time; around 15% belongs to the top ten. The V segment lost 1 base and the J segment 0 bases; nucleotides outside the gene matches: 6. The CDR3 totals 18 residues. Germline CDR1 reads SGHRS; CDR2 reads YFSETQ. About this clone itself: What it binds is not known.

The clonotype was recovered from a human donor with alopecia areata. Sequencing used CD4+ T cells sorted from blood, obtained at week 0. The V gene is TRBV5-1, the J gene TRBJ2-2, with TRBD2 matching over 10 bases. CDR3 sequence: CASSLRLAGGANTGELFF. Here the CDR3 DNA reads TGCGCCAGCAGCTTGCGCTTAGCGGGGGGTGCGAACACCGGGGAGCTGTTTTTT.